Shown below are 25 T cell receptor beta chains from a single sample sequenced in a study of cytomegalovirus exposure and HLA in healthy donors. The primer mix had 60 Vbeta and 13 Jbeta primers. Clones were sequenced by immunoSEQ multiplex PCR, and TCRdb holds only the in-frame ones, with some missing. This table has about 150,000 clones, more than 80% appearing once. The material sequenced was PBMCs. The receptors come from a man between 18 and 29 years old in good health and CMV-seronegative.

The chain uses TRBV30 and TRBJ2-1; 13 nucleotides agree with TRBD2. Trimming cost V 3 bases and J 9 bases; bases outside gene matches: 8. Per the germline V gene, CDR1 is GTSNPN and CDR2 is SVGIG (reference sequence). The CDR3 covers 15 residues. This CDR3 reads CAWRGTSGNRGEQFF. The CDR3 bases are TGTGCCTGGAGGGGGACTAGCGGGAACCGGGGTGAGCAGTTCTTC.

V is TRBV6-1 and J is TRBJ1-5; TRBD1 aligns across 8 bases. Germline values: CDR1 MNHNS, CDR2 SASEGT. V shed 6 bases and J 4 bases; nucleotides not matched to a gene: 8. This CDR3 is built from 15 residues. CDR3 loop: CASRGSDRVNQPQHF. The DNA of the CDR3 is TGTGCCAGCAGAGGCTCGGACAGGGTAAATCAGCCCCAGCATTTT.

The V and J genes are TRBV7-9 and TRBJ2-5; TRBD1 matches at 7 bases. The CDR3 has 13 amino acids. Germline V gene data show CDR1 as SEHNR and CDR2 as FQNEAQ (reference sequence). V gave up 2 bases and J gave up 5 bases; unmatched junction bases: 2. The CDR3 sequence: CASSLLGGETQYF. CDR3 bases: TGTGCCAGCAGCTTACTAGGGGGCGAGACCCAGTACTTC.

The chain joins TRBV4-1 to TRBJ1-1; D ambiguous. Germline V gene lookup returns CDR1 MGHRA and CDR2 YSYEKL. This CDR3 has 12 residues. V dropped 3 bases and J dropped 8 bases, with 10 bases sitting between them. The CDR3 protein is CASSHLHGEAFF. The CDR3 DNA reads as TGCGCCAGCAGCCATCTACACGGGGAAGCTTTCTTT.

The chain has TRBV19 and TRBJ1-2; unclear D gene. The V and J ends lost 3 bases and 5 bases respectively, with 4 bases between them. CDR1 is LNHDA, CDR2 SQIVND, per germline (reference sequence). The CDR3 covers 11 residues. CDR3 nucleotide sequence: TGTGCCAGTAGTATCGGGTATGGCTACACCTTC. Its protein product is CASSIGYGYTF.

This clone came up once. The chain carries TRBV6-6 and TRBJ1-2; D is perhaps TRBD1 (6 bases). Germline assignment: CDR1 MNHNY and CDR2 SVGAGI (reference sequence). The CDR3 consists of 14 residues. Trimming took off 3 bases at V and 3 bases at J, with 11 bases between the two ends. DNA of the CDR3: TGTGCCAGCAGTTATGTCGGACAGCACTATGGCTACACCTTC. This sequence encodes CASSYVGQHYGYTF.

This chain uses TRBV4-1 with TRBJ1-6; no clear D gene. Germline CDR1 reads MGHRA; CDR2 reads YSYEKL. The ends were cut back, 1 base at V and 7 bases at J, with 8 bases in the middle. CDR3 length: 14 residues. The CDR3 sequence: CASSQVVSNSPLHF. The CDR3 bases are TGCGCCAGCAGCCAAGTCGTTTCGAATTCACCCCTCCACTTT.

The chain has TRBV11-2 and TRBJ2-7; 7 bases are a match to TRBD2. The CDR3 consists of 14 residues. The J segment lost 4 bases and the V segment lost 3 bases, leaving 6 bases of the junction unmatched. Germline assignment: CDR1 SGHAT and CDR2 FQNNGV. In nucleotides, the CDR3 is TGTGCCAGCAGCTTCGGGGGGAAAGGGTACGAGCAGTACTTC. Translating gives CASSFGGKGYEQYF.

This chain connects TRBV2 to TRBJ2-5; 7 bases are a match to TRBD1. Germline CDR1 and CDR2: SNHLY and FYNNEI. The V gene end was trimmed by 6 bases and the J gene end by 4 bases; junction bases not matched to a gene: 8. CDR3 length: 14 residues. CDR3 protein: CASSADRAPETQYF. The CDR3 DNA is TGTGCCAGCAGCGCCGACAGGGCCCCAGAGACCCAGTACTTC. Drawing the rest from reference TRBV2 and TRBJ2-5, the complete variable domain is EPEVTQTPSHQVTQMGQEVILRCVPISNHLYFYWYRQILGQKVEFLVSFYNNEISEKSEIFDDQFSVERPDGSNFTLKIRSTKLEDSAMYFCASSADRAPETQYFGPGTRLLVL.

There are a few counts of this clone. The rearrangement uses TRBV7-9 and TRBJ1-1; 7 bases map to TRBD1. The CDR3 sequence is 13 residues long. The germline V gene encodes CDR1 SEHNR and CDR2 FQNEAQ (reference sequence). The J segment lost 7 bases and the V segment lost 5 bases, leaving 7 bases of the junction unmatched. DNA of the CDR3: TGTGCCAGCAGCGGGGGGACAGTGCTTGAAGCTTTCTTT. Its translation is CASSGGTVLEAFF.

The CDR3 DNA sequence: TGTGCCAGCTCCAGGGGAGACGCTCACAACTATGGCTACACCTTC. Protein product: CASSRGDAHNYGYTF. This chain links TRBV19 with TRBJ1-2, with D tentatively TRBD1 (6 bases). The CDR3 covers 15 residues. The germline V and J ends were trimmed by 9 bases and 2 bases, with 19 bases remaining between them. Germline CDR1 LNHDA, CDR2 SQIVND (reference sequence).

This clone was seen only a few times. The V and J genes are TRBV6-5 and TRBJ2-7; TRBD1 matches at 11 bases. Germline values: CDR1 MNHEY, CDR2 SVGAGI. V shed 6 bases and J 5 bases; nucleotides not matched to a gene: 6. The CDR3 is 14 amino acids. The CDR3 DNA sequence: TGTGCCAGCAGCGCAGGACAGGGGGCTGACGAGCAGTACTTC. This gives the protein CASSAGQGADEQYF.

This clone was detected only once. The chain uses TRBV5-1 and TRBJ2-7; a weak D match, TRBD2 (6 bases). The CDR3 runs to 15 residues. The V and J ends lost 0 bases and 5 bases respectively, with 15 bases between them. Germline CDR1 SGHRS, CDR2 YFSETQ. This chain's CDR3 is CASSLGAGPSDEQYF. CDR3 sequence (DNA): TGCGCCAGCAGCTTGGGGGCGGGACCATCCGACGAGCAGTACTTC. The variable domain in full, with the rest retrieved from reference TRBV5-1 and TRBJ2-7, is KAGVTQTPRYLIKTRGQQVTLSCSPISGHRSVSWYQQTPGQGLQFLFEYFSETQRNKGNFPGRFSGRQFSNSRSEMNVSTLELGDSALYLCASSLGAGPSDEQYFGPGTRLTVT.

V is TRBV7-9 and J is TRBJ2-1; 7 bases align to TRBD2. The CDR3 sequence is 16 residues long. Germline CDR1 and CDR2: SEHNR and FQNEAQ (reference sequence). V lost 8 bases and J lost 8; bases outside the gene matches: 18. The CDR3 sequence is CASPPLYAGAVDEQFF. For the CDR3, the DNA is TGTGCCAGCCCCCCCCTCTATGCGGGAGCTGTCGATGAGCAGTTCTTC.

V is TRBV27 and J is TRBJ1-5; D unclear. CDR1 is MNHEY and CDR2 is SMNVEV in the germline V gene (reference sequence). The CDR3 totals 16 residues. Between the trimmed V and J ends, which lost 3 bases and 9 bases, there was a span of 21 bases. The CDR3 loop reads CASSFKGPVGSRPQHF. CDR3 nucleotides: TGTGCCAGCAGTTTTAAGGGCCCCGTCGGGAGTCGGCCCCAGCATTTT.

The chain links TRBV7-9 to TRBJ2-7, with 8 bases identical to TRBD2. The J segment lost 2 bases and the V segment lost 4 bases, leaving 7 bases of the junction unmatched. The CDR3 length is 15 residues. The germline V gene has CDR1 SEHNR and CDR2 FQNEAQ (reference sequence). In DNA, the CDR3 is TGTGCCAGCAGCTCGCACATCGGGAGGGCCTACGAGCAGTACTTC. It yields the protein CASSSHIGRAYEQYF.

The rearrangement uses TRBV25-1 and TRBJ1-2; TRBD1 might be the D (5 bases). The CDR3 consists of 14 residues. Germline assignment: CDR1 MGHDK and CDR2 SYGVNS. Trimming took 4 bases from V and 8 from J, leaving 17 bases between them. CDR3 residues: CASSGYRIGAGYTF. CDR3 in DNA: TGTGCCAGCAGTGGATACCGCATTGGGGCGGGCTACACCTTC.

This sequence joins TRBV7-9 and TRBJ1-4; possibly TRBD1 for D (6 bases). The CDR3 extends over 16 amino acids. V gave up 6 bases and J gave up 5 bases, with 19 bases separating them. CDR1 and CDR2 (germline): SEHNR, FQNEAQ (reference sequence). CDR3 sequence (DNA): TGTGCCAGCAGTTTCCTTGGGGGGGGCATAAATGAAAAACTGTTTTTT. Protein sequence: CASSFLGGGINEKLFF. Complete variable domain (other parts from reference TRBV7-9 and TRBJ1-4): DTGVSQNPRHKITKRGQNVTFRCDPISEHNRLYWYRQTLGQGPEFLTYFQNEAQLEKSRLLSDRFSAERPKGSFSTLEIQRTEQGDSAMYLCASSFLGGGINEKLFFGSGTQLSVL.

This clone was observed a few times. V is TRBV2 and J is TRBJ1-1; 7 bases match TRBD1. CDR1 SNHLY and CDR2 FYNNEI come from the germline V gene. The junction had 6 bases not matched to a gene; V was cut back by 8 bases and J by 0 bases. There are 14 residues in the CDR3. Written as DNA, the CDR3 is TGTGCCAGCCAAGGGGGCCGAATGAACACTGAAGCTTTCTTT. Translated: CASQGGRMNTEAFF.

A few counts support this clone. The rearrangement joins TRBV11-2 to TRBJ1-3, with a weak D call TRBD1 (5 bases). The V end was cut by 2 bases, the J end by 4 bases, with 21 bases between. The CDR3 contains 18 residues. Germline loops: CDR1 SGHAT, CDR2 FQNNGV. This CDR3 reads CASSLFLPRQNGGNTIYF. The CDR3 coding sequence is TGTGCCAGCAGCTTATTCCTTCCCCGACAGAACGGCGGAAACACCATATATTTT.

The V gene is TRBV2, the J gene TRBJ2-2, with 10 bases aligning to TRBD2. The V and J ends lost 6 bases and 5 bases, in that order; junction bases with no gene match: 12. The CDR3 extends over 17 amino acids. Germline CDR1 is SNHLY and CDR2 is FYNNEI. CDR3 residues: CASSLALAGMITGELFF. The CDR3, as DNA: TGTGCCAGCAGCTTAGCACTAGCGGGGATGATTACCGGGGAGCTGTTTTTT.

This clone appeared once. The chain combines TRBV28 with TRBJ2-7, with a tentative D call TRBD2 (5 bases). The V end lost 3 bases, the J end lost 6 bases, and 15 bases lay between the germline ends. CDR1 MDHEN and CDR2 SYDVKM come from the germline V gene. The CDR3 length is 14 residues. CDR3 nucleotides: TGTGCCAGCAGTTTCCGGCAAAGAGGGAGCGAGCAGTACTTC. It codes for CASSFRQRGSEQYF.

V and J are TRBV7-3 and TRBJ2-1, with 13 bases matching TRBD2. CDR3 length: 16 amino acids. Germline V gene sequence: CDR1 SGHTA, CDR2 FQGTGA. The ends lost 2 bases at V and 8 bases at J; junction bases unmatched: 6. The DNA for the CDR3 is TGTGCCAGCAGCTTATTAGGACTAGCGGGAGTGGATGAGCAGTTCTTC. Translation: CASSLLGLAGVDEQFF. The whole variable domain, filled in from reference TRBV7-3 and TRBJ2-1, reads GAGVSQTPSNKVTEKGKYVELRCDPISGHTALYWYRQSLGQGPEFLIYFQGTGAADDSGLPNDRFFAVRPEGSVSTLKIQRTERGDSAVYLCASSLLGLAGVDEQFFGPGTRLTVL.

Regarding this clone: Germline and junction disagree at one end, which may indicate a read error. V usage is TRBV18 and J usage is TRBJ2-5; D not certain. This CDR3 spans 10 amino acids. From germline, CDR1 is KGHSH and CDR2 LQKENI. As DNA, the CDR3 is TGTGCCAGCTCCCCGGAGAGCCAGTACTTC. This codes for CASSPESQYF.

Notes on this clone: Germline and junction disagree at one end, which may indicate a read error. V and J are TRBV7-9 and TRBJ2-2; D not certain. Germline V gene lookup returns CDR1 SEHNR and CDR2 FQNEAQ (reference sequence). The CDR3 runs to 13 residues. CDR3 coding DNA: TGTTCCAGCAGCTTTAGCAACACCGGGGAGCTGTTTTTT. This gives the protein CSSSFSNTGELFF.